The clone carrying this T cell receptor (beta chain) was found a few times. The Seattle patients joined while their infection was active and were tracked longitudinally afterward. The sample belongs to a study of blood T cell repertoires in COVID-19. Across the study: Acute and convalescent COVID-19 specimens originated in the United States, Italy and Spain.

As originally analysed: How many nucleated cells were present was estimated from reference gene primer amplification. Produced via immunoSEQ multiplex PCR; TCRdb's table is partial and in-frame only. D and trimming come from the DNA, and the V and J calls and clone size come from that table. The table records about 260,000 clones, approximately 86% of them present only once. The origin of this receptor is an older woman with COVID-19, enrolled during active disease. Material: peripheral blood.

For the CDR3, the DNA is TGTGCCTGGAGTGGGGGGAGGTCAGATACGCAGTATTTT. It codes for CAWSGGRSDTQYF. The rearrangement uses TRBV30 and TRBJ2-3; D perhaps matches TRBD2 (6 bases). Between the trimmed V and J ends, which lost 1 base and 4 bases, there was a span of 9 bases. CDR3 length equals 13 residues. Germline lookup yields CDR1 GTSNPN and CDR2 SVGIG (reference sequence).